This T cell receptor beta chain was sequenced for a study of blood T cell repertoires in COVID-19. In the study overall: From the United States, Italy and Spain came samples of acute and convalescent COVID-19.

Assay used: immunoSEQ multiplex PCR; TCRdb lists only in-frame clones, some missing. Of about 250,000 clones in the sample, 80% to 90% were seen once. The germline V and J ends were trimmed by 5 bases and 5 bases, with 13 bases remaining between them. The CDR3 runs 14 residues. The germline CDR1 and CDR2 sequences are MNHEY and SVGAGI. The rearrangement links TRBV6-5 to TRBJ1-5, with unresolved D. This receptor was identified in a woman aged 40 to 50 who had recovered from COVID-19. The sample consisted of peripheral blood. DNA of the CDR3: TGTGCCAGCAGTCTTACAGATCCCGATCAGCCCCAGCATTTT. Amino acid sequence: CASSLTDPDQPQHF.